The TCR beta chain under discussion was sequenced for a study of cytomegalovirus exposure and HLA in healthy donors. Study background: A data release that came early held about 89 million unique TCRs from HLA-typed donors. Study results and caveats: Certain indistinguishable V segments, among them TRBV6-2 and TRBV6-3, were excluded.

A remark on this clone: What it recognizes is unknown.

PCR was performed using 60 Vbeta and 13 Jbeta primers. Sequenced by immunoSEQ multiplex PCR; TCRdb stores in-frame clones only, minus some. Here the sample spans around 130,000 clones, about 78% being singletons. V was pared by 3 bases and J by 2 bases, with 6 bases of the junction left unmatched. In germline, CDR1 is SGHTA, CDR2 FQGNSA. This CDR3 contains 16 residues. J is TRBJ2-7 and V is TRBV7-2; 11 nucleotides match TRBD2. The sequenced sample consisted of PBMCs. The clonotype originates from a human donor in good health. CDR3 coding DNA: TGTGCCAGCAGCTTGATAGCGGGGGGGGCCCCCTACGAGCAGTACTTC. This gives the protein CASSLIAGGAPYEQYF.